The next 19 T cell receptor beta chains were all read from a single sample in a study of PD-1 blockade in classical Hodgkin lymphoma. Produced via immunoSEQ multiplex PCR; TCRdb's table is partial and in-frame only. The table has tens of thousands of clones, under 95% seen once. Time point described: newly diagnosed, previously untreated cHL patient sample. Sequenced sample: peripheral blood mononuclear cells (PBMCs). These receptor sequences come from a human donor with classical Hodgkin lymphoma.

Only a few counts were recorded for this clone. The rearrangement links TRBV5-1 to TRBJ1-4; tentative D call: TRBD1 (6 bases). The V end was cut by 4 bases, the J end by 13 bases, with 20 bases between. Germline-derived CDR1 and CDR2 are SGHRS and YFSETQ. The CDR3 length is 14 residues. The CDR3 nucleotides read TGCGCCAGCAGCCTCGGGGGCTCGGGGGAGCGACTGTTTTTT. Amino acid sequence: CASSLGGSGERLFF.

The chain combines TRBV4-2 with TRBJ1-5, with D perhaps TRBD1 (5 bases). Germline CDR1 reads LGHNA; CDR2 reads YNFKEQ. V lost 0 bases, J lost 5 bases, and 14 bases lay in between. The CDR3 consists of 16 residues. The CDR3 bases are TGTGCCAGCAGCCAAGAGGGGCAGCTGACCTATCAGCCCCAGCATTTT. Its translation: CASSQEGQLTYQPQHF.

This chain joins TRBV7-8 and TRBJ2-5; no definite D call. Germline V gene lookup returns CDR1 SGHVS and CDR2 FQNEAQ. CDR3 length equals 10 residues. V lost 1 base to trimming and J lost 10 bases, with 4 bases between them. CDR3 in DNA: TGTGCCAGCAGCTTAGAGGACCAGTACTTC. Encoded protein: CASSLEDQYF. The whole variable domain, filled in from reference TRBV7-8 and TRBJ2-5, reads GAGVSQSPRYKVAKRGQDVALRCDPISGHVSLFWYQQALGQGPEFLTYFQNEAQLDKSGLPSDRFFAERPEGSVSTLKIQRTQQEDSAVYLCASSLEDQYFGPGTRLLVL.

V gene TRBV21-1 combines with J gene TRBJ2-4; the D call in the table, TRBD1, was not verified against the DNA. TRBV21-1 is a known pseudogene. There are 16 residues in the CDR3. CDR3 nucleotide sequence: TGTGCCAGCAGCGCTCGACAGGGTAAGGCCAAAAACATTCAGTACTTC. Protein sequence: CASSARQGKAKNIQYF.

The V gene is TRBV5-1, the J gene TRBJ2-5; perhaps TRBD2 as D (5 bases). Germline V lookup: CDR1 SGHRS, CDR2 YFSETQ. V shed 3 bases and J shed 5 bases, with 14 bases lying between them. The CDR3 totals 14 residues. CDR3 region: CASSYGDSWETQYF. The CDR3 region has the DNA TGCGCCAGCAGCTACGGGGATAGCTGGGAGACCCAGTACTTC.

CDR3 loop: CASSDRVVGANVLTF. The CDR3 DNA sequence: TGTGCCAGCAGTGATCGGGTGGTTGGGGCCAACGTCCTGACTTTC. This sequence joins TRBV2 and TRBJ2-6, with D unclear. CDR3 length: 15 amino acids. From germline, CDR1 is SNHLY and CDR2 FYNNEI. Trimming removed 3 bases at V and 3 bases at J, with 9 bases between.

As DNA, the CDR3 is TGTGCCAGCAGCTTAGCGGTCGCCTACGAGCAGTACTTC. Its translation is CASSLAVAYEQYF. The chain uses TRBV7-6 and TRBJ2-7, with no clear D. CDR1 SGHVS and CDR2 FNYEAQ come from the germline V gene. The V gene lost 0 bases and the J gene lost 2 bases, with 5 bases spanning the gap. CDR3 length: 13 amino acids. Supplemented by reference TRBV7-6 and TRBJ2-7, the full variable domain reads GAGVSQSPRYKVTKRGQDVALRCDPISGHVSLYWYRQALGQGPEFLTYFNYEAQQDKSGLPNDRFSAERPEGSISTLTIQRTEQRDSAMYRCASSLAVAYEQYFGPGTRLTVT.

This clone was seen a few times. The rearrangement links TRBV11-2 to TRBJ1-6; D gene unclear. The CDR3 runs to 15 residues. The V gene lost 1 base and the J gene lost 8 bases, with 12 bases spanning the gap. CDR1 SGHAT and CDR2 FQNNGV come from the germline V gene. The CDR3 protein is CASSLGVVSYSPLHF. The CDR3 DNA reads TGTGCCAGCAGCTTAGGAGTGGTTTCCTATTCACCCCTCCACTTT.

This clone was seen only once. The rearrangement joins TRBV5-1 to TRBJ2-1; 11 bases align to TRBD1. The CDR3 has 15 amino acids. Trimming at V came to 4 bases and at J to 8 bases, leaving 8 bases not matched to a gene. Germline assignment: CDR1 SGHRS and CDR2 YFSETQ. CDR3 nucleotides: TGCGCCAGCAGCCTAGGGACAGGGGGAAAGGATGAGCAGTTCTTC. Translating gives CASSLGTGGKDEQFF.

In this sample, this clone turned up once. The V call is TRBV11-2, the J call TRBJ1-1; D may be TRBD1 (6 bases). CDR3 size: 14 residues. Germline assignment: CDR1 SGHAT and CDR2 FQNNGV. V lost 2 bases and J 0 bases, leaving 7 bases between the germline ends. The CDR3 nucleotides read TGTGCCAGCAGCTTAAACAGGGTGAACACTGAAGCTTTCTTT. Amino acid sequence: CASSLNRVNTEAFF.

Concerning this clone: One junction end does not reproduce the germline sequence, and a read error may be involved. The CDR3: CASSPAGFSYEQYF. The CDR3 nucleotides read TGTGCTAGCAGCCCGGCAGGGTTCTCCTACGAGCAGTACTTC. The rearrangement links TRBV7-7 to TRBJ2-7; D might be TRBD1 (5 bases). CDR3 size: 14 residues. The germline CDR1 and CDR2 sequences are SSHAT and FNYEAQ (reference sequence).

The CDR3 loop reads CASSLGTGLTRNTEAFF. CDR3 DNA: TGTGCCAGCAGTTTAGGAACAGGCCTCACAAGGAACACTGAAGCTTTCTTT. V usage is TRBV27 and J usage is TRBJ1-1; perhaps TRBD1 as D (5 bases). The CDR3 extends over 17 amino acids. V dropped 2 bases and J dropped 1 base, with 17 bases sitting between them. CDR1 and CDR2 (germline): MNHEY, SMNVEV (reference sequence).

This chain uses TRBV9 with TRBJ2-1; a weak D match, TRBD1 (6 bases). V was pared by 5 bases and J by 6 bases, with 18 bases between. The germline V gene has CDR1 SGDLS and CDR2 YYNGEE. This CDR3 has 15 amino acids. CDR3 sequence reads: CASSVGAGVGNEQFF. The CDR3 DNA reads as TGTGCCAGCAGTGTTGGGGCAGGGGTTGGCAATGAGCAGTTCTTC.

This clone was picked up one time. The gene calls are TRBV25-1 and TRBJ1-1; no firm D call. V dropped 7 bases and J dropped 6 bases, with 15 bases sitting between them. The CDR3 covers 13 residues. Germline assignment: CDR1 MGHDK and CDR2 SYGVNS. The DNA of the CDR3 is TGTGCCAGCATGTCCTCGCCAAGTGCTGAAGCTTTCTTT. Translating gives CASMSSPSAEAFF.

This rearrangement joins TRBV5-1 to TRBJ2-1, with TRBD1 as a possible D gene (6 bases). From germline, CDR1 is SGHRS and CDR2 YFSETQ. This CDR3 contains 15 residues. V shed 6 bases and J shed 3 bases, with 16 bases lying between them. The CDR3 loop is CASTRGGQSYNEQFF. In nucleotides, the CDR3 is TGCGCCAGCACCCGGGGCGGACAGAGCTACAATGAGCAGTTCTTC.

The chain recombines TRBV2 with TRBJ2-3; D is uncertain. V was pared by 3 bases and J by 6 bases, with 4 bases between. This CDR3 region has 11 residues. CDR1 and CDR2 (germline): SNHLY, FYNNEI. CDR3 DNA: TGTGCCAGCAGTGAGGGGGATACGCAGTATTTT. This codes for CASSEGDTQYF.

The chain employs TRBV6-5 and TRBJ1-1; D is ambiguous. The length of the CDR3 is 13 residues. Germline loops: CDR1 MNHEY, CDR2 SVGAGI. Trimming shortened V by 6 bases and J by 1 base, and 9 bases separated the two germline ends. The CDR3 sequence: CASRRLGNTEAFF. The CDR3, as DNA: TGTGCCAGCAGGAGGCTAGGGAACACTGAAGCTTTCTTT.

The rearrangement uses TRBV7-6 and TRBJ2-7; D remains ambiguous. Trimming took 4 bases from V and 0 from J, leaving 7 bases between them. CDR1 is SGHVS and CDR2 is FNYEAQ in the germline V gene. There are 13 residues in the CDR3. The CDR3 sequence is CASSSPSSYEQYF. The CDR3 region has the DNA TGTGCCAGCAGCTCCCCCTCCTCCTACGAGCAGTACTTC.

The genes are TRBV10-1 and TRBJ2-3; possible D gene TRBD1, 6 bases. The germline V and J ends were trimmed by 8 bases and 2 bases, with 17 bases remaining between them. Germline CDR1 and CDR2: WNHNN and SYGVQD (reference sequence). The length of the CDR3 is 15 residues. The CDR3 bases are TGCGCCAGCCCCGACGGACAGAGAAACACAGATACGCAGTATTTT. Translating gives CASPDGQRNTDTQYF.